Described below is a single TCR beta chain sequence and its context. Its target antigen remains unknown. Qualities for individual bases were not recorded, and no much larger clone is one base off. The same CDR3 can be traced to other DNA sequences in this sample. The data were taken from a study of blood T cell repertoires in COVID-19 (TCRdb year 2020). A note on the overall study: Samples covering the acute and convalescent phases of COVID-19 were provided by collaborators in the United States, Italy and Spain. The prospective study material was composed of cDNA or gDNA derived from T cells, B-cell-depleted T cells, or PBMCs. Deeply sampled blood TCRbeta repertoires from subjects exposed to, actively infected with, or recovered from COVID-19 were included in the dataset. A freely available public database, intended as a resource for researchers studying the immune response to SARS-CoV-2, is where the repertoires were released. Samples were obtained from the ongoing ImmuneRACE study (first 160 participants) and from some 1,300 subjects provided by 6 global collaborators. A de-identified subject ID, COVID-19 status, age in years and sex were almost always included in the sample metadata. Where available, HLA class I and class II types were obtained from metadata supplied by the sample provider rather than from assay-based typing. The investigation overall reported the following: The amount of clinical and demographic metadata varied by source and participant and was provided uncurated.

In the prospective study, participants were about 18 to 95 years old, resided in fewer than 25 geographic areas of the United States, and were enrolled through a virtual design. In the prospective study, participants were assigned to cohorts based on the clinical history participants reported in a screening survey and a study questionnaire. For ImmuneRACE Cohort 3, a participant was defined as recovered based on two consecutive negative NP/OP PCR tests, clearance by a healthcare professional, or resolution of symptoms. In the prospective study, mobile phlebotomists collected whole blood, serum and a nasopharyngeal or oropharyngeal swab from each participant. Additional blood draws and questionnaires over an approximately 2-month period could optionally be provided by prospective study participants. Before DNA extraction, blood samples from the prospective study were shipped at room temperature or frozen.

TCRbeta CDR3 regions were amplified from genomic DNA using the immunoSEQ Assay, a bias-controlled multiplex PCR. In the authors' own workflow: Nucleated cell counts per sample were estimated from amplification of reference gene primers within the assay. To quantify the absolute abundance of each unique TCRbeta CDR3 rearrangement, sequence reads were collapsed and filtered. For each sample, productive Simpson clonality was calculated by taking the square root of Simpson's diversity index across productive rearrangements. TCRdb took this table from immuneACCESS and kept in-frame rearrangements with V and J called. Such tables lack part of the clones; where checked against another copy, unresolved V genes explain under half of the gap, and the rest is unexplained. From that table come the V and J calls and clone size; the DNA was used to work out D and trimming. The sample table records about 210,000 clones; approximately 75% of these occur just once. Jointly, the top ten make up about 9.3% of the sample.

This clonotype was sampled from a middle-aged man who had recovered from COVID-19. The sample taken for sequencing was PBMCs or T cells enriched from blood (not recorded which).

The DNA reads TGCGCCAGCAGCTTGGTTACTAGCACAGATACGCAGTATTTT. Translated, this gives CASSLVTSTDTQYF. The chain couples TRBV5-1 to TRBJ2-3; no D gene is confidently identified. In the germline V gene, CDR1 corresponds to SGHRS and CDR2 to YFSETQ. The CDR3 numbers 14 residues from cysteine through phenylalanine. Solely the CDR3 DNA is kept, with 42 bases framed from the first base. V is reduced by 0 bases and J by 0 bases, leaving a spacing of 5 bases between them.